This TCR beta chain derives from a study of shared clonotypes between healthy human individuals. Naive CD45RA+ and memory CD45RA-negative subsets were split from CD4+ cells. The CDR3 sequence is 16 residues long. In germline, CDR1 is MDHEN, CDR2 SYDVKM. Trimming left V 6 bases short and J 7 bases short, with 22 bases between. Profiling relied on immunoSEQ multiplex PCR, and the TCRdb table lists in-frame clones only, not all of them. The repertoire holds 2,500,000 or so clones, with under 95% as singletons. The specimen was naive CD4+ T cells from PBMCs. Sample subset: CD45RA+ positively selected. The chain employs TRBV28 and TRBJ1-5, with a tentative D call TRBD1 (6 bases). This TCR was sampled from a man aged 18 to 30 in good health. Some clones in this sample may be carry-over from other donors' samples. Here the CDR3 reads CASSPQQGFVVQPQHF. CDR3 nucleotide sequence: TGTGCCAGCAGCCCCCAACAGGGCTTTGTAGTCCAGCCCCAGCATTTT.